The 27 T cell receptor beta chains listed next were all sequenced from one sample in a study of shared clonotypes between healthy human individuals. TCRdb's table, derived via immunoSEQ multiplex PCR, lists solely in-frame clones and lacks some. Of roughly 1 million clones in the sample, around 76% are singletons; the top ten hold 1.2% to 1.5%. The material sequenced was memory CD4+ T cells sorted from blood. Sample subset: CD45RA-negative fraction. Receptors originate from a young man in good health.

Only one count was recorded for this clone. The rearrangement uses TRBV9 and TRBJ1-2; D is unresolved. The length of the CDR3 is 14 residues. The V end was cut by 2 bases, the J end by 0 bases, with 8 bases between. CDR1 and CDR2 from the germline V gene are SGDLS and YYNGEE. The CDR3 DNA reads TGTGCCAGCAGCGTGACCCTGGCTAACTATGGCTACACCTTC. Translation gives CASSVTLANYGYTF. Variable domain in full (rest from reference TRBV9 and TRBJ1-2): DSGVTQTPKHLITATGQRVTLRCSPRSGDLSVYWYQQSLDQGLQFLIQYYNGEERAKGNILERFSAQQFPDLHSELNLSSLELGDSALYFCASSVTLANYGYTFGSGTRLTVV.

The J gene is TRBJ2-2, the V gene TRBV9; weak D call: TRBD2 (6 bases). The V end lost 0 bases, the J end lost 0 bases, and 9 bases lay between the germline ends. The germline gives CDR1 SGDLS, CDR2 YYNGEE. The length of the CDR3 is 16 residues. CDR3 sequence: CASSVEPSANTGELFF. CDR3 bases: TGTGCCAGCAGCGTAGAGCCTAGCGCGAACACCGGGGAGCTGTTTTTT.

The chain combines TRBV2 with TRBJ2-4; D is unresolved. Germline assignment: CDR1 SNHLY and CDR2 FYNNEI. V shed 4 bases and J shed 6 bases, with 7 bases lying between them. The CDR3 is made up of 12 amino acids. CDR3 protein: CASSVERNIQYF. CDR3 nucleotides: TGTGCCAGCAGTGTAGAGAGAAACATTCAGTACTTC.

Turning to this clone: Distinct nucleotide sequences in the sample also encode this CDR3. The chain joins TRBV18 to TRBJ2-7; D uncertain. V lost 5 bases and J lost 4, with 6 bases in between. The CDR3 loop spans 11 amino acids. Germline assignment: CDR1 KGHSH and CDR2 LQKENI. The CDR3 DNA follows: TGTGCCAGCTCAAGGGATTACGAGCAGTACTTC. Translation gives CASSRDYEQYF.

DNA of the CDR3: TGTGCCAGCAGCTTGCCCTATAGGACAGGGGGTTTCTCCTACGAGCAGTACTTC. Residues: CASSLPYRTGGFSYEQYF. V and J are TRBV5-6 and TRBJ2-7; 10 positions agree with TRBD1. After removal of 1 base from V and 0 bases from J, the junction contained 10 bases not matched to a gene. CDR1 and CDR2 (germline): SGHDT, YYEEEE. CDR3 length: 18 amino acids. Complete variable domain (other parts from reference TRBV5-6 and TRBJ2-7): DAGVTQSPTHLIKTRGQQVTLRCSPKSGHDTVSWYQQALGQGPQFIFQYYEEEERQRGNFPDRFSGHQFPNYSSELNVNALLLGDSALYLCASSLPYRTGGFSYEQYFGPGTRLTVT.

This clone was detected ten times or more. The gene calls are TRBV4-3 and TRBJ2-1; maybe TRBD1 (5 bases). This CDR3 is 21 amino acids long. Trimming took off 4 bases at V and 0 bases at J, with 28 bases between the two ends. Per germline, CDR1 LGHNA and CDR2 YSLEER. The CDR3 DNA reads TGCGCCAGCAGCCGGGGAAGGAATTGGGCACAGGCTATTAGCTCCTACAATGAGCAGTTCTTC. It codes for CASSRGRNWAQAISSYNEQFF.

J is TRBJ1-1 and V is TRBV11-2; D may be TRBD1 (5 bases). Trimming took 1 base from V and 7 from J, leaving 10 bases between them. Germline V lookup: CDR1 SGHAT, CDR2 FQNNGV. CDR3 length equals 13 residues. CDR3 coding DNA: TGTGCCAGCAGCTTAGGAGGGGAGTTTGAAGCTTTCTTT. Translating gives CASSLGGEFEAFF.

This clone was counted once. V gene TRBV4-3 combines with J gene TRBJ1-2, with D uncertain. V lost 0 bases, J lost 8 bases, and 37 bases lay in between. Germline V CDR1 and CDR2: LGHNA, YSLEER. The CDR3 spans 22 residues. CDR3 sequence reads: CASSQDLARIVSRHRGLGGYTF. DNA for the CDR3: TGCGCCAGCAGCCAAGATCTGGCCCGTATAGTCTCGAGACATCGGGGTTTGGGAGGCTACACCTTC.

The genes are TRBV5-6 and TRBJ2-2, with 10 bases identical to TRBD2. V dropped 6 bases and J dropped 0; count of bases not matched to a gene: 5. This CDR3 is built from 16 residues. Germline CDR1 and CDR2: SGHDT and YYEEEE. The CDR3 spells CASNLLAGSNTGELFF. CDR3 nucleotide sequence: TGTGCCAGCAACTTACTAGCGGGGTCGAACACCGGGGAGCTGTTTTTT.

The chain is built from TRBV2 and TRBJ1-1; D is unclear. Germline lookup yields CDR1 SNHLY and CDR2 FYNNEI. CDR3 length: 16 residues. The V end lost 8 bases, the J end lost 2 bases, and 21 bases lay between the germline ends. The CDR3, as DNA: TGTGCCAGCCGTCCTATTCGACCCGACCCTAACACTGAAGCTTTCTTT. Protein sequence: CASRPIRPDPNTEAFF.

The genes are TRBV19 and TRBJ1-4; D might be TRBD1 (6 bases). Trimming pared 5 bases from V and 7 bases from J, leaving 17 bases between. Germline CDR1 is LNHDA and CDR2 is SQIVND (reference sequence). The CDR3 contains 15 residues. CDR3 residues: CASSDGQFGSEKLFF. The CDR3 coding sequence is TGTGCCAGTAGTGATGGACAGTTCGGCTCTGAAAAACTGTTTTTT.

The V call is TRBV11-2, the J call TRBJ2-5; no clear D gene. The germline gives CDR1 SGHAT, CDR2 FQNNGV. The V and J ends lost 1 base and 9 bases respectively, with 15 bases between them. The CDR3 is 14 residues long. The CDR3 region is CASSLGPLDVAQYF. In nucleotides, the CDR3 is TGTGCCAGCAGCTTAGGGCCGTTGGACGTGGCCCAGTACTTC.

The V and J genes are TRBV4-2 and TRBJ2-1, with 13 bases that match TRBD2. There are 17 residues in the CDR3. The germline gives CDR1 LGHNA, CDR2 YNFKEQ. Trimming took 8 bases from V and 7 from J; bases not matched to a gene: 14. In nucleotides, the CDR3 is TGTGCCAGCCAACCCGGGACTAGCGGGAAGAGTTGGAATGAGCAGTTCTTC. This encodes CASQPGTSGKSWNEQFF.

This sequence joins TRBV5-4 and TRBJ2-3; D is perhaps TRBD1 or TRBD2 (6 bases each). V was cut by 6 bases and J by 2 bases, with 16 bases left in between. The CDR3 consists of 15 residues. Germline values: CDR1 SGHNT, CDR2 YYREEE (reference sequence). The CDR3 DNA is TGTGCCAGCACTCCGGGGGCGGTCCTCACAGATACGCAGTATTTT. Its protein product is CASTPGAVLTDTQYF.

In its sample, this clone was seen a few times. The rearrangement links TRBV10-3 to TRBJ2-7, with 12 bases identical to TRBD2. Per the germline V gene, CDR1 is ENHRY and CDR2 is SYGVKD. V lost 6 bases, J lost 3 bases, and 6 bases stayed unmatched. CDR3 length: 15 residues. In DNA, the CDR3 is TGTGCCATCAGAGAAGAGGGACTAGCGGGCTACGAGCAGTACTTC. It encodes CAIREEGLAGYEQYF.

This sequence joins TRBV6-1 and TRBJ2-7; 10 nucleotides agree with TRBD1. This CDR3 comprises 15 residues. V gave up 1 base and J gave up 0 bases; unmatched junction bases: 0. CDR1 is MNHNS, CDR2 SASEGT, per germline. The CDR3 DNA is TGTGCCAGCAGTGAAGGGACAGGGGGCTCCTACGAGCAGTACTTC. This codes for CASSEGTGGSYEQYF.

The CDR3 protein is CASSGGLAQNTGELFF. The CDR3 DNA follows: TGTGCCAGCAGCGGGGGACTAGCGCAGAACACCGGGGAGCTGTTTTTT. The chain recombines TRBV5-4 with TRBJ2-2; 10 bases align to TRBD2. V dropped 4 bases and J dropped 1; count of bases not matched to a gene: 4. The CDR3 length is 16 residues. Germline lookup yields CDR1 SGHNT and CDR2 YYREEE (reference sequence).

V and J are TRBV27 and TRBJ2-7; TRBD1 might be the D (6 bases). V lost 5 bases and J lost 6, with 14 bases in between. CDR3 size: 13 residues. Germline lookup yields CDR1 MNHEY and CDR2 SMNVEV (reference sequence). DNA for the CDR3: TGTGCCAGCAGTCCAAGGACAGAGGCCGAGCAGTACTTC. It codes for CASSPRTEAEQYF.

The CDR3 DNA reads as TGTGCCAGCAGCTTAGCGGGGCCTAAAGCTTTCTTT. It codes for CASSLAGPKAFF. This chain links TRBV7-9 with TRBJ1-1, with a weak D call TRBD1 (5 bases). Per the germline V gene, CDR1 is SEHNR and CDR2 is FQNEAQ (reference sequence). This CDR3 region has 12 residues. The V end lost 0 bases, the J end lost 9 bases, and 8 bases lay between the germline ends.

Details on this clone: This same CDR3 is encoded by further DNA sequences in the sample. The chain recombines TRBV4-3 with TRBJ2-1; a possible D gene is TRBD2 (5 bases). Germline CDR1 and CDR2: LGHNA and YSLEER. V was shortened by 1 base and J by 3 bases, with 13 bases between the two germline ends. The CDR3 runs to 16 residues. DNA of the CDR3: TGCGCCAGCAGCCAAGTAGCTGGAGGCCTCTACAATGAGCAGTTCTTC. Protein sequence: CASSQVAGGLYNEQFF.

The V call is TRBV7-9, the J call TRBJ2-7, with 7 bases fitting TRBD2. The germline V gene encodes CDR1 SEHNR and CDR2 FQNEAQ (reference sequence). There are 17 residues in the CDR3. V lost 1 base, J lost 2 bases, and 11 bases stayed unmatched. The CDR3 loop is CASSLGSGAGRAYEQYF. The DNA of the CDR3 is TGTGCCAGCAGCTTAGGGTCAGGAGCAGGGAGGGCCTACGAGCAGTACTTC. Using reference TRBV7-9 and TRBJ2-7 for the parts outside the CDR3, the full variable domain is DTGVSQNPRHKITKRGQNVTFRCDPISEHNRLYWYRQTLGQGPEFLTYFQNEAQLEKSRLLSDRFSAERPKGSFSTLEIQRTEQGDSAMYLCASSLGSGAGRAYEQYFGPGTRLTVT.

The chain combines TRBV5-8 with TRBJ2-5, with D possibly matching TRBD1 (6 bases). The CDR3 runs to 14 residues. Trimming left V 2 bases short and J 2 bases short, with 10 bases between. CDR1 is SGHTS and CDR2 is YDEGEE in the germline V gene. The CDR3 bases are TGTGCCAGCAGCTTCACAGGGAAACAAGAGACCCAGTACTTC. It yields the protein CASSFTGKQETQYF.

The chain has TRBV19 and TRBJ2-5, with 9 bases fitting TRBD2. This CDR3 is 15 amino acids long. The germline gives CDR1 LNHDA, CDR2 SQIVND (reference sequence). The junction had 7 bases not matched to a gene; V was cut back by 3 bases and J by 5 bases. CDR3 loop: CASSILAGERETQYF. In DNA, the CDR3 is TGTGCCAGTAGTATCTTAGCGGGGGAGCGGGAGACCCAGTACTTC.

The chain links TRBV2 to TRBJ1-4; 10 bases match TRBD1. The CDR3 is 14 residues long. Germline loops: CDR1 SNHLY, CDR2 FYNNEI. V lost 6 bases and J lost 7; bases outside the gene matches: 5. The CDR3 loop reads CASRAGTGVEKLFF. In nucleotides, the CDR3 is TGTGCCAGCAGAGCCGGGACAGGGGTTGAAAAACTGTTTTTT.

The rearrangement links TRBV27 to TRBJ2-3; D perhaps matches TRBD1 (7 bases). Germline V CDR1 and CDR2: MNHEY, SMNVEV (reference sequence). The CDR3 has 14 residues. Trimming cost V 3 bases and J 6 bases, with 13 bases left between them. As DNA, the CDR3 is TGTGCCAGCAGTTTTTCGTCAGGGGGGGATACGCAGTATTTT. Translating gives CASSFSSGGDTQYF.

In its sample, this clone was seen once. The rearrangement uses TRBV9 and TRBJ2-2, with D possibly TRBD1 on 6 matching bases. Germline V CDR1 and CDR2: SGDLS, YYNGEE. The CDR3 spans 14 residues. The germline V and J ends were trimmed by 3 bases and 4 bases, with 10 bases remaining between them. CDR3 region: CASSAIGGTGELFF. The CDR3 bases are TGTGCCAGCAGCGCCATAGGGGGCACCGGGGAGCTGTTTTTT.

The chain couples TRBV5-1 to TRBJ1-1; D is possibly TRBD1 (6 bases). The length of the CDR3 is 13 residues. V lost 3 bases and J 4 bases, leaving 10 bases between the germline ends. Germline V lookup: CDR1 SGHRS, CDR2 YFSETQ. Here the CDR3 reads CASSWGAATEAFF. In DNA, the CDR3 is TGCGCCAGCAGCTGGGGGGCGGCCACTGAAGCTTTCTTT.